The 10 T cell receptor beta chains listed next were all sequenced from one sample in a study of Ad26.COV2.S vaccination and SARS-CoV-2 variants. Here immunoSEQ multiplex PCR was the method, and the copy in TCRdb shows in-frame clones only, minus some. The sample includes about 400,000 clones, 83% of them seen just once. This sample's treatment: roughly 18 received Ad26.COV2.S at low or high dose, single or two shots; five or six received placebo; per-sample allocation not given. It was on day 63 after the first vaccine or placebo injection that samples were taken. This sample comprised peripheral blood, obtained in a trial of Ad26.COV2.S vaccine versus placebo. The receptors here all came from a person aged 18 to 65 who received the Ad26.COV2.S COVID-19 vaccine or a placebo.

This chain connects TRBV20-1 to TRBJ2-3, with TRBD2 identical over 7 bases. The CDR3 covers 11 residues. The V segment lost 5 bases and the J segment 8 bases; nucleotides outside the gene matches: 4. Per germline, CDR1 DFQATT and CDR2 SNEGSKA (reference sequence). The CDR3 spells CSAPWGGTQYF. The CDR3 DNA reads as TGCAGTGCTCCTTGGGGGGGTACGCAGTATTTT.

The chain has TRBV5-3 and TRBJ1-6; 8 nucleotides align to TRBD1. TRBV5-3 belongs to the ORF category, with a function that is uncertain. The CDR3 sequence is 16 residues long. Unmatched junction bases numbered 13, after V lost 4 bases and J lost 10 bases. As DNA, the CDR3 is TGTGCCAGAAGCCTCCTGAGGACAGGGCATTCCTCACCCCTCCACTTT. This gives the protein CARSLLRTGHSSPLHF.

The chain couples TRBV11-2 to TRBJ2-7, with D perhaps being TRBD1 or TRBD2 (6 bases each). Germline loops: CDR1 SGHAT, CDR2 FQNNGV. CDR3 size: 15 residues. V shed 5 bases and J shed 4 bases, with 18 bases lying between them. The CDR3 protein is CASSPLRGARYEQYF. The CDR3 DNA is TGTGCCAGCAGCCCTCTTAGGGGGGCGCGGTACGAGCAGTACTTC. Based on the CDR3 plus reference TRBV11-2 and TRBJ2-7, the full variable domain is EAGVAQSPRYKIIEKRQSVAFWCNPISGHATLYWYQQILGQGPKLLIQFQNNGVVDDSQLPKDRFSAERLKGVDSTLKIQPAKLEDSAVYLCASSPLRGARYEQYFGPGTRLTVT.

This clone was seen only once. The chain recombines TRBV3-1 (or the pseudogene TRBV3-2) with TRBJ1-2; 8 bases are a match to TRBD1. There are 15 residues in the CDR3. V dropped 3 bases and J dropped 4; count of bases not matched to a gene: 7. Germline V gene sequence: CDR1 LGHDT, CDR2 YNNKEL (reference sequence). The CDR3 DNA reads TGTGCCAGCAGCCACCGACAGGGGCGAAGCTATGGCTACACCTTC. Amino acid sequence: CASSHRQGRSYGYTF.

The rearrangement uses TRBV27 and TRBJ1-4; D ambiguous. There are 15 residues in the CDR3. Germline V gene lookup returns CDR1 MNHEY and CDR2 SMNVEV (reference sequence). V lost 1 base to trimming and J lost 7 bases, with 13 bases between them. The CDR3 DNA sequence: TGTGCCAGCAGTTTATTCCCGTTTGGCGGTGAAAAACTGTTTTTT. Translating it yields CASSLFPFGGEKLFF.

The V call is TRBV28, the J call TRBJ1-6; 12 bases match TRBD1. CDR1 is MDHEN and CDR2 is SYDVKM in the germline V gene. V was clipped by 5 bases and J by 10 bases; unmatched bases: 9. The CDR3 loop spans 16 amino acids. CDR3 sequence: CASSPGQGAGGSPLHF. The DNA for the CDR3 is TGTGCCAGCAGTCCGGGACAGGGGGCCGGTGGGTCACCCCTCCACTTT. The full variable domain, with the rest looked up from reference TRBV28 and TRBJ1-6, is DVKVTQSSRYLVKRTGEKVFLECVQDMDHENMFWYRQDPGLGLRLIYFSYDVKMKEKGDIPEGYSVSREKKERFSLILESASTNQTSMYLCASSPGQGAGGSPLHFGNGTRLTVT.

Written as DNA, the CDR3 is TGTGCCAGCAGCCAAATAGCGGGGGGTCCCGCCTACGAGCAGTACTTC. The encoded protein is CASSQIAGGPAYEQYF. This rearrangement joins TRBV3-1 (or the pseudogene TRBV3-2) to TRBJ2-7; 10 bases are a match to TRBD2. Per the germline V gene, CDR1 is LGHDT and CDR2 is YNNKEL (reference sequence). Losses at the gene ends were 2 bases for V and 2 bases for J; bases not matched to a gene: 6. The CDR3 has 16 amino acids.

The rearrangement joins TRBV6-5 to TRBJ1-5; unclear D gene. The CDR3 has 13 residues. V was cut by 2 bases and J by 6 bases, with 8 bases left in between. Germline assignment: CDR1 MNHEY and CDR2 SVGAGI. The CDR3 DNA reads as TGTGCCAGCAGTTACAGGGTTGGTCAGCCCCAGCATTTT. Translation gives CASSYRVGQPQHF.

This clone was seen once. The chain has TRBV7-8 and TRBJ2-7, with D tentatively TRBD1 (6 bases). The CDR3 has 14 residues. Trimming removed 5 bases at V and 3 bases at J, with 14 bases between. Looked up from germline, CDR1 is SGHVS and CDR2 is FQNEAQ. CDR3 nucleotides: TGTGCCAGCAGCATTCGGACAGAGCTCTACGAGCAGTACTTC. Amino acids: CASSIRTELYEQYF.

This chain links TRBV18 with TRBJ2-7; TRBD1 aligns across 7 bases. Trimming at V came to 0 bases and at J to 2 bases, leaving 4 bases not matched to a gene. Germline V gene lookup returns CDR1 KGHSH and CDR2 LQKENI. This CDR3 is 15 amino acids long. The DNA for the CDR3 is TGTGCCAGCTCACCACCACAGGGGTCCGCCTACGAGCAGTACTTC. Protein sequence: CASSPPQGSAYEQYF.